This paragraph reports one T cell receptor beta chain. The antigen remains unidentified. The data were obtained in a study of graft-versus-host responses after intestinal transplantation. In the study overall: Recipients were all induced with anti-thymocyte globulin, then given tacrolimus and steroids for 3 to 4 years.

Study-wide points: Recipient marrow harbored GvH clones, some of which surfaced first in ileum or blood.

This CDR3 contains 13 residues. The germline V gene has CDR1 LNHDA and CDR2 SQIVND (reference sequence). Trimming left V 8 bases short and J 6 bases short, with 14 bases between. The protocol was immunoSEQ multiplex PCR, while the TCRdb copy is restricted to in-frame clones and leaves out a portion. Found here are around 25,000 clones, approximately 94% of them singletons; the top ten hold around 0.56%. This sequence originates from a human patient who received an intestinal transplant, so some T cells may come from the graft donor. Sequencing used PBMCs, obtained 156 days after intestinal transplant. This chain joins TRBV19 and TRBJ2-1; D possibly uses TRBD1 or TRBD2 (6 bases each). Here the CDR3 reads CASSLGGSNEQFF. CDR3 DNA sequence: TGTGCCAGTTCGCTAGGGGGGTCCAATGAGCAGTTCTTC.